Listed below are T cell receptor beta chains from one sample, sequenced in a study of technical replicates of blood from a few donors. Using immunoSEQ multiplex PCR, the repertoire was profiled, and TCRdb retains in-frame clones only, with some absent. The sample has 75,000 to 90,000 clones; 85% to 95% are singletons. Sequencing was carried out using T cells isolated from PBMCs. These receptor sequences come from a human donor in good health. CDR3s include the opening cysteine and the closing phenylalanine or tryptophan. D genes are given only for firm matches. Clone size appears in some rows only: once, few, many, or a class for an expanded clone.

size,V,J,D,CDR3,DNA
NA,TRBV28,TRBJ2-1,TRBD2,CACDSGRYNEQFF,TGTGCCTGTGATAGCGGGCGATACAATGAGCAGTTCTTC
once,TRBV4-1,TRBJ2-1,NA,CASSQPTSSYNEQFF,TGCGCCAGCAGCCAGCCAACTAGCTCCTACAATGAGCAGTTCTTC
NA,TRBV18,TRBJ1-1,TRBD1,CASSPRTGDEAFF,TGTGCCAGCTCACCAAGGACAGGCGATGAAGCTTTCTTT
NA,TRBV28,TRBJ1-4,NA,CASSLGGGHTNEKLFF,TGTGCCAGCAGTTTAGGGGGCGGACACACTAATGAAAAACTGTTTTTT
NA,TRBV9,TRBJ2-1,TRBD2,CASSGPGGFSGRIYEQFF,TGTGCCAGCAGCGGCCCGGGGGGGTTTAGCGGGAGAATCTATGAGCAGTTCTTC
NA,TRBV11-3,TRBJ2-3,NA,CASPGAGVREDTDTQYF,TGTGCCAGCCCCGGGGCAGGGGTCAGAGAAGACACAGATACGCAGTATTTT
NA,TRBV5-8,TRBJ2-1,TRBD2,CASSLAGGAGEQFF,TGTGCCAGCAGCTTAGCGGGAGGGGCGGGCGAGCAGTTCTTC
NA,TRBV4-3,TRBJ2-7,NA,CASSRQIDYEQYF,TGCGCCAGCAGCCGACAGATCGACTACGAGCAGTACTTC
NA,TRBV19,TRBJ1-1,NA,CASSIMGGTEAFF,TGTGCCAGTAGTATCATGGGGGGCACTGAAGCTTTCTTT
NA,TRBV6-6,TRBJ1-2,TRBD1,CASSYSIRDRGYGYTF,TGTGCCAGCAGTTACTCGATCCGGGACAGGGGATATGGCTACACCTTC
NA,TRBV18,TRBJ2-5,NA,CASSPPSYQETQYF,TGTGCCAGCTCACCCCCGTCGTACCAAGAGACCCAGTACTTC
once,TRBV27,TRBJ2-5,TRBD2,CASSFWREGRETQYF,TGTGCCAGCAGTTTCTGGCGGGAGGGGCGAGAGACCCAGTACTTC
NA,TRBV10-2,TRBJ2-1,NA,CASVSGSSYNEQFF,TGCGCCAGTGTTAGCGGCAGCTCCTACAATGAGCAGTTCTTC
once,TRBV19,TRBJ2-7,TRBD2,CASSFRTESGLAETPEQYF,TGTGCCAGTAGTTTCCGGACAGAGAGCGGACTAGCGGAAACTCCCGAGCAGTACTTC
NA,TRBV10-2,TRBJ2-1,NA,CASMYPVSSYNEQFF,TGCGCCAGCATGTACCCGGTTAGCTCCTACAATGAGCAGTTCTTC
once,TRBV6-5,TRBJ1-2,NA,CASSGAMGYTF,TGTGCCAGCTCTGGGGCTATGGGCTACACCTTC
NA,TRBV14,TRBJ1-4,TRBD1,CASSRTTGGNEKLFF,TGTGCCAGCAGCCGAACTACAGGGGGAAACGAAAAACTGTTTTTT
NA,TRBV10-3,TRBJ1-3,NA,CAISEGRAGAGNTIYF,TGTGCCATCAGTGAAGGTCGGGCAGGGGCTGGAAACACCATATATTTT
NA,TRBV7-8,TRBJ2-3,NA,CASSLGSRDTQYF,TGTGCCAGCAGCTTAGGCAGTCGAGATACGCAGTATTTT
NA,TRBV14,TRBJ2-1,TRBD2,CASSQQLAGVNEQFF,TGTGCCAGCAGCCAACAGCTAGCGGGAGTCAATGAGCAGTTCTTC
NA,TRBV28,TRBJ2-1,TRBD2,CASSLAGGLDEQFF,TGTGCCAGCAGTTTAGCGGGAGGTTTGGATGAGCAGTTCTTC
NA,TRBV28,TRBJ1-2,TRBD1,CASSWQGGYYGYTF,TGTGCCAGCAGTTGGCAGGGGGGATACTATGGCTACACCTTC
once,TRBV13,TRBJ2-7,TRBD2,CASSLGGLAPELEQYF,TGTGCCAGCAGCTTGGGGGGACTAGCCCCCGAATTGGAGCAGTACTTC
NA,TRBV21-1,TRBJ1-2,NA,CASSKESRYGYTF,TGTGCCAGCAGCAAAGAGTCGAGGTATGGCTACACCTTC
NA,TRBV7-9,TRBJ1-4,TRBD1,CASSLGQGEKLFF,TGTGCCAGCAGCTTGGGACAGGGTGAAAAACTGTTTTTT
NA,TRBV4-3,TRBJ1-2,NA,CASSHETGSRGYGYTF,TGCGCCAGCAGCCATGAAACCGGGTCCAGGGGCTATGGCTACACCTTC
NA,TRBV2,TRBJ1-2,NA,CASSDVQRDYGYTF,TGTGCCAGCAGTGATGTTCAGAGGGACTATGGCTACACCTTC
once,TRBV29-1,TRBJ1-1,NA,CSVTRDFSTEAFF,TGCAGCGTTACCAGGGATTTTAGCACTGAAGCTTTCTTT
NA,TRBV9,TRBJ1-4,TRBD1,CASSATGTEYEKLFF,TGTGCCAGCAGCGCTACCGGGACAGAGTATGAAAAACTGTTTTTT
NA,TRBV28,TRBJ1-2,TRBD1,CASLGQGRIYGYTF,TGTGCCAGCCTTGGACAGGGGCGGATATATGGCTACACCTTC
NA,TRBV28,TRBJ2-7,TRBD1,CASSQTGGTYEQYF,TGTGCCAGCAGTCAGACAGGGGGGACCTACGAGCAGTACTTC
NA,TRBV1,TRBJ1-5,NA,CTSSPSPAGVGQPQHF,TGCACCAGCAGCCCATCCCCCGCGGGGGTAGGACAGCCCCAGCATTTT
NA,TRBV7-3,TRBJ2-3,TRBD1,CASSTGGYTDTQYF,TGTGCCAGCTCGACAGGGGGGTACACAGATACGCAGTATTTT
NA,TRBV2,TRBJ2-7,TRBD1,CASRQGSSYEQYF,TGTGCCAGCCGACAGGGGTCGTCCTACGAGCAGTACTTC
NA,TRBV28,TRBJ2-7,TRBD1,CASSDTGEVYEQYF,TGTGCCAGCAGTGATACAGGGGAAGTCTACGAGCAGTACTTC
NA,TRBV6-5,TRBJ2-2,TRBD1,CASSYSTGEVTGELFF,TGTGCCAGCAGTTACTCCACAGGGGAAGTGACCGGGGAGCTGTTTTTT
few,TRBV7-8,TRBJ1-2,NA,CASSLDRTYGYTF,TGTGCCAGCAGCTTAGACAGAACCTATGGCTACACCTTC
NA,TRBV7-2,TRBJ2-7,TRBD1,CASSQGQGPYEQYF,TGTGCCAGCAGCCAGGGACAGGGACCCTACGAGCAGTACTTC
NA,TRBV19,TRBJ2-7,TRBD2,CASSWAGGPYEQYF,TGTGCCAGTAGTTGGGCGGGAGGGCCCTACGAGCAGTACTTC
once,TRBV10-3,TRBJ1-5,TRBD1,CAISESIGTGYNQPQHF,TGTGCCATCAGTGAGTCGATAGGGACAGGGTACAATCAGCCCCAGCATTTT
NA,TRBV27,TRBJ2-7,NA,CASSSGRGKNEQYF,TGTGCCAGCAGTAGCGGAAGGGGGAAGAACGAGCAGTACTTC
NA,TRBV19,TRBJ2-7,NA,CASSIQGAYYEQYF,TGTGCCAGTAGTATACAGGGCGCTTACTACGAGCAGTACTTC
NA,TRBV5-6,TRBJ2-1,TRBD2,CASSLGAGAYNEQFF,TGTGCCAGCAGCTTGGGAGCGGGGGCTTACAATGAGCAGTTCTTC
NA,TRBV28,TRBJ2-7,NA,CASSSDLGVLYEQYF,TGTGCCAGCAGTTCAGATCTCGGGGTTCTCTACGAGCAGTACTTC
NA,TRBV4-3,TRBJ2-2,NA,CASSQVVNTGELFF,TGCGCCAGCAGCCAAGTTGTAAACACCGGGGAGCTGTTTTTT
NA,TRBV7-2,TRBJ1-5,NA,CASRQTTGFDQPQHF,TGTGCCAGCAGGCAAACTACAGGGTTCGATCAGCCCCAGCATTTT
NA,TRBV10-1,TRBJ1-5,NA,CASSDNSNQPQHF,TGCGCCAGCTCGGACAATAGCAATCAGCCCCAGCATTTT
NA,TRBV10-1,TRBJ2-5,NA,CASSESGGLETQYF,TGCGCCAGCAGTGAGTCGGGGGGACTAGAGACCCAGTACTTC
NA,TRBV19,TRBJ1-2,TRBD1,CASSAGTEEYASGYTF,TGTGCCAGTAGTGCCGGGACAGAAGAATATGCGTCTGGCTACACCTTC
NA,TRBV7-9,TRBJ1-2,NA,CASSRGNYGYTF,TGTGCCAGCAGCAGGGGAAACTATGGCTACACCTTC
NA,TRBV27,TRBJ1-1,NA,CASSLLQADTEAFF,TGTGCCAGCAGTTTATTACAGGCGGACACTGAAGCTTTCTTT
NA,TRBV4-3,TRBJ2-7,NA,CASSQVPVSRYEQYF,TGCGCCAGCAGCCAAGTTCCCGTTAGTCGCTACGAGCAGTACTTC
NA,TRBV6-5,TRBJ2-3,TRBD2,CASSRLAGNLDTQYF,TGTGCCAGCAGCCGACTAGCGGGTAATTTGGATACGCAGTATTTT